The 10 T cell receptor beta chains below all came from one sample that was sequenced in a study of CXCR3-negative and CXCR3-positive naive CD8 T cells. The TRB cDNA libraries were prepared by 5' RACE with UMI labels. TCRdb re-called the 5' RACE reads and catalogs CDR3 proteins one per entry, DNA excluded. This specimen shows roughly 89,000 distinct CDR3 sequences; the ten leading clones hold around 1.8%. The specimen was naive CXCR3- CD8+ T cells from blood. Subset meaning: CD45RO-CCR7+CD27+CD95- naive CD8+ T cells lacking CXCR3 (TNR3-). Source of these receptors: a human donor in good health. Some clones in this sample may be carry-over from other donors' samples.

The chain carries TRBV28 and TRBJ2-7; TCRdb lists TRBD1, though no DNA is available to test this call. Germline values: CDR1 MDHEN, CDR2 SYDVKM. The CDR3 consists of 13 residues. This CDR3 reads CASSYGQGDEQYF.

CDR3 sequence: CSARLAGAYEQYF. The chain combines TRBV20-1 with TRBJ2-7; TCRdb picks TRBD2, but there is no DNA to check that call. This CDR3 spans 13 amino acids. Germline V gives CDR1 DFQATT, CDR2 SNEGSKA (reference sequence).

This chain uses TRBV6-2 or TRBV6-3 with TRBJ2-7. The CDR3 covers 11 residues. CDR1 and CDR2 (germline): MNHEY, SVGEGT. CDR3 in amino acids: CASAIANEQYF.

This CDR3 reads CASSQLDRFLYEQYF. The rearrangement joins TRBV27 to TRBJ2-7; TCRdb proposes TRBD1, but this gene call is untestable without DNA. The CDR3 consists of 15 residues. CDR1 MNHEY and CDR2 SMNVEV come from the germline V gene (reference sequence).

This sequence joins TRBV27 and TRBJ2-7. The germline CDR1 and CDR2 sequences are MNHEY and SMNVEV (reference sequence). The CDR3 covers 15 residues. CDR3 in amino acids: CASSLALWSSYEQYF.

V and J are TRBV29-1 and TRBJ1-1; lacking DNA, the TRBD1 call made by TCRdb goes unchecked. The CDR3 runs to 14 residues. Germline-derived CDR1 and CDR2 are SQVTM and ANQGSEA. CDR3 region: CSAATGTGNTEAFF.

V usage is TRBV29-1 and J usage is TRBJ2-1; as DNA is missing, the TRBD1 call by TCRdb cannot be tested. This CDR3 is 13 amino acids long. Germline V gene lookup returns CDR1 SQVTM and CDR2 ANQGSEA. CDR3 residues: CSAPGQGGNEQFF.

The chain has TRBV5-6 and TRBJ2-3; TCRdb picks TRBD1, but there is no DNA to check that call. Germline V gene sequence: CDR1 SGHDT, CDR2 YYEEEE. The length of the CDR3 is 15 residues. CDR3 protein: CASTSRATSTDTQYF.

The V gene is TRBV6-5, the J gene TRBJ2-3; checking the TCRdb D call of TRBD2 is not possible without DNA. Germline CDR1 and CDR2: MNHEY and SVGAGI. This CDR3 is 16 amino acids long. CDR3 amino acids: CASSSRTSRTFYTQYF.

The CDR3 reads CASSLAFGQSSYEQYF. The chain recombines TRBV5-5 with TRBJ2-7; the D call of TRBD1 rests on TCRdb alone, since no DNA is present to check it. The germline V gene has CDR1 SGHKS and CDR2 YYEKEE (reference sequence). The CDR3 contains 16 residues.